The rows below give T cell receptor beta chains drawn from one sample of a study of cytomegalovirus exposure and HLA in healthy donors. The protocol was immunoSEQ multiplex PCR, while the TCRdb copy is restricted to in-frame clones and leaves out a portion. The table includes about 150,000 clones, over 60% detected once. Sample: PBMCs. Receptor source: a woman younger than 35 in good health and CMV-seronegative. Each CDR3 is given with its conserved first and last residue. D genes are given only for firm matches. The size field is filled for only some rows; it gives once, few, many or a size class.

J | V | D | size | CDR3 | DNA
TRBJ2-1 | TRBV6-4 | TRBD2 | - | CASSDRGEDEQFF | TGTGCCAGCAGTGACCGGGGGGAGGATGAGCAGTTCTTC
TRBJ2-1 | TRBV9 | TRBD2 | - | CASSTGTSGINEQFF | TGTGCCAGCAGCACGGGGACTAGCGGAATCAATGAGCAGTTCTTC
TRBJ2-3 | TRBV5-1 | TRBD1 | - | CASSLVGTGETDTQYF | TGCGCCAGCAGCTTGGTTGGGACAGGAGAGACAGATACGCAGTATTTT
TRBJ2-5 | TRBV7-7 | TRBD2 | - | CASGTSGRAGRETQYF | TGTGCCAGCGGGACTAGCGGGAGGGCCGGTCGGGAGACCCAGTACTTC
TRBJ1-1 | TRBV18 | - | - | CASSPLGEDTEAFF | TGTGCCAGCTCACCTCTGGGGGAGGACACTGAAGCTTTCTTT
TRBJ2-2 | TRBV7-7 | - | - | CASSLSETGELFF | TGTGCTAGCAGCTTAAGCGAGACCGGGGAGCTGTTTTTT
TRBJ1-1 | TRBV2 | - | - | CASSTPGKTTEAFF | TGTGCCAGCAGCACCCCGGGGAAAACCACTGAAGCTTTCTTT
TRBJ1-1 | TRBV18 | - | - | CASSPVRKNTEAFF | TGTGCCAGCTCACCGGTCAGGAAGAACACTGAAGCTTTCTTT
TRBJ1-2 | TRBV27 | - | - | CASSRFENYGYTF | TGTGCCAGCAGCCGCTTTGAGAACTATGGCTACACCTTC
TRBJ1-5 | TRBV4-3 | TRBD1 | - | CASSQDPIRQGGVARPQHF | TGCGCCAGCAGCCAAGACCCCATAAGACAGGGGGGAGTCGCACGGCCCCAGCATTTT
TRBJ2-1 | TRBV18 | - | - | CASSPPSDNEQFF | TGTGCCAGCTCACCACCCAGTGACAATGAGCAGTTCTTC
TRBJ2-3 | TRBV19 | TRBD2 | - | CASTESGVGVTQYF | TGTGCCAGTACCGAGAGCGGGGTAGGAGTTACGCAGTATTTT
TRBJ1-1 | TRBV7-4 | - | - | CASSAPRRIETEAFF | TGTGCCAGCAGCGCCCCCAGGAGGATAGAAACTGAAGCTTTCTTT
TRBJ2-3 | TRBV5-1 | - | - | CASSLQWTVTSTDTQYF | TGCGCCAGCAGCCTGCAGTGGACAGTTACTAGCACAGATACGCAGTATTTT
TRBJ1-1 | TRBV28 | - | - | CASKDKATEAFF | TGTGCCAGCAAAGACAAGGCCACTGAAGCTTTCTTT
TRBJ2-1 | TRBV7-2 | - | - | CASSRAVSSAYNEQFF | TGTGCCAGCAGCCGAGCCGTGTCTAGCGCCTACAATGAGCAGTTCTTC
TRBJ1-6 | TRBV30 | TRBD1 | - | CAWKLPGGVYKNSPLHF | TGTGCCTGGAAGCTACCAGGGGGCGTATATAAGAATTCACCCCTCCACTTT
TRBJ2-1 | TRBV5-4 | - | - | CASSRSGRPGDEQFF | TGTGCCAGCAGCCGATCAGGACGTCCAGGGGATGAGCAGTTCTTC
TRBJ2-7 | TRBV15 | TRBD2 | - | CATSRDASGGHRYYEQYF | TGTGCCACCAGCAGAGATGCTAGCGGGGGCCACCGGTACTACGAGCAGTACTTC
TRBJ2-5 | TRBV29-1 | - | - | CSVRGRAAETQYF | TGCAGCGTTAGGGGGAGGGCAGCTGAGACCCAGTACTTC
TRBJ1-4 | TRBV7-9 | - | - | CASAGRGAMEKLFF | TGTGCCAGCGCCGGGCGGGGGGCTATGGAAAAACTGTTTTTT
TRBJ2-1 | TRBV10-2 | TRBD2 | - | CASSESSSGFNEQFF | TGCGCCAGCAGTGAGTCGAGTAGCGGGTTCAATGAGCAGTTCTTC
TRBJ2-2 | TRBV2 | - | few | CASTTRTRSSGELFF | TGTGCCAGCACGACTCGGACACGAAGCTCCGGGGAGCTGTTTTTT
TRBJ2-1 | TRBV11-3 | TRBD1 | - | CASSLEQGAVYNEQFF | TGTGCCAGCAGCTTAGAGCAGGGGGCGGTCTACAATGAGCAGTTCTTC
TRBJ2-7 | TRBV9 | TRBD1 | - | CASSAGQDSYEQYF | TGTGCCAGCAGCGCCGGACAGGATAGCTACGAGCAGTACTTC
TRBJ1-6 | TRBV19 | - | - | CASNDPDRSSYNSPLHF | TGTGCCAGTAATGACCCTGACCGGAGCTCCTATAATTCACCCCTCCACTTT
TRBJ1-2 | TRBV6-6 | TRBD1 | - | CASSRPTGNYGYTF | TGTGCCAGCAGCCGCCCGACAGGGAACTATGGCTACACCTTC
TRBJ2-3 | TRBV19 | - | - | CASSIGSRTDTQYF | TGTGCCAGTAGTATAGGGTCTAGAACTGATACGCAGTATTTT
TRBJ2-6 | TRBV7-9 | TRBD1 | - | CASSQVPGQRSGANVLTF | TGTGCCAGCAGCCAAGTCCCGGGACAGAGGTCTGGGGCCAACGTCCTGACTTTC
TRBJ1-1 | TRBV29-1 | - | - | CSVQGLTTEAFF | TGCAGCGTGCAGGGTTTGACCACTGAAGCTTTCTTT
TRBJ1-2 | TRBV18 | - | - | CASSPRQDEGYTF | TGTGCCAGCTCACCGCGACAGGATGAAGGCTACACCTTC
TRBJ2-4 | TRBV7-2 | - | - | CASSLGSEHALAKNIQYF | TGTGCCAGCAGCTTAGGGTCGGAGCATGCGCTAGCCAAAAACATTCAGTACTTC
TRBJ2-2 | TRBV7-2 | - | few | CASSSGGGAGGELFF | TGTGCCAGCAGCTCCGGAGGGGGGGCGGGCGGGGAGCTGTTTTTT
TRBJ1-6 | TRBV27 | - | once | CASSSSLFVLHF | TGTGCCAGCAGTTCCTCCCTTTTTGTCCTCCACTTT
TRBJ2-3 | TRBV7-9 | - | few | CASSQYSVGDTQYF | TGTGCCAGCAGCCAGTACAGTGTCGGAGATACGCAGTATTTT
TRBJ2-1 | TRBV7-6 | - | - | CASSHVSGAFNEQFF | TGTGCCAGCAGCCACGTTTCAGGGGCGTTTAATGAGCAGTTCTTC
TRBJ1-2 | TRBV28 | TRBD1 | - | CASSLTGTNYGYTF | TGTGCCAGCAGTTTGACAGGGACTAACTATGGCTACACCTTC
TRBJ1-2 | TRBV5-1 | - | few | CASSLGGGRNYGYTF | TGCGCCAGCAGCTTGGGGGGGGGCCGGAACTATGGCTACACCTTC
TRBJ2-2 | TRBV5-1 | TRBD2 | - | CASRPGAGDTGELFF | TGCGCCAGCAGACCCGGGGCGGGAGATACCGGGGAGCTGTTTTTT
TRBJ2-1 | TRBV13 | TRBD2 | - | CASSLPGLAGSVYNEQFF | TGTGCCAGCAGTCTACCGGGACTAGCGGGATCCGTCTACAATGAGCAGTTCTTC
TRBJ2-5 | TRBV10-3 | - | - | CAMRDGGQETQYF | TGTGCCATGCGGGACGGAGGCCAAGAGACCCAGTACTTC